These 4 T cell receptor beta chains originate from one sample sequenced in a study of response to subunit inactivated influenza vaccine. TCRdb reprocessed the RT-PCR reads via MiXCR and lists one record per CDR3 protein. The table has about 570,000 distinct CDR3 sequences, approximately 10% seen once. This same sample was also taken into another study, of T cells expressing NK-cell markers. That work states: Synthesis of TCR beta cDNA relied on 5'RACE template switching carrying UMIs.

The specimen comprised PBMCs from blood, sampled on the day of vaccination. The origin of the receptors is a man aged 50 to 59 who received an inactivated influenza vaccine.

This rearrangement joins TRBV5-1 to TRBJ1-2; 7 bases are a match to TRBD1. CDR1 and CDR2 (germline): SGHRS, YFSETQ. There are 15 residues in the CDR3. V gave up 4 bases and J gave up 2 bases; unmatched junction bases: 8. CDR3 in DNA: TGCGCCAGCAGCGGGGGGACAGCTACGAACTATGGCTACACCTTC. Encoded protein: CASSGGTATNYGYTF. Full variable domain (remainder filled in from reference TRBV5-1 and TRBJ1-2): KAGVTQTPRYLIKTRGQQVTLSCSPISGHRSVSWYQQTPGQGLQFLFEYFSETQRNKGNFPGRFSGRQFSNSRSEMNVSTLELGDSALYLCASSGGTATNYGYTFGSGTRLTVV.

In its sample, this clonotype was seen many times. The V call is TRBV12-3 or TRBV12-4, the J call TRBJ1-6; 9 bases are a match to TRBD1. With 3 bases clipped from V and 10 bases from J, the junction kept 7 bases outside the gene matches. The CDR3 sequence is 15 residues long. For the CDR3, the DNA is TGTGCCAGCAGTTTTGGACAGGGGACGGTCTCACCCCTCCACTTT. Its protein product is CASSFGQGTVSPLHF.

CDR3 sequence (DNA): TGTGCCACCTTCGACATATACACAGATACGCAGTATTTT. Translation: CATFDIYTDTQYF. The rearrangement uses TRBV15 and TRBJ2-3; D gene ambiguous. The germline V and J ends were trimmed by 8 bases and 2 bases, with 11 bases remaining between them. The germline gives CDR1 LNHNV, CDR2 YYDKDF (reference sequence). This CDR3 has 13 amino acids.

The rearrangement links TRBV20-1 to TRBJ1-6, with unresolved D. The CDR3 runs to 13 residues. Germline CDR1 reads DFQATT; CDR2 reads SNEGSKA (reference sequence). V lost 3 bases and J 6 bases, leaving 9 bases between the germline ends. The CDR3 DNA reads as TGCAGTGCTAGTTTGGGCCGTAATTCACCCCTCCACTTT. Its protein product is CSASLGRNSPLHF.